Sequencing of this T cell receptor (beta chain) was carried out in a study of blood T cell repertoires in COVID-19. Study overall: Researchers got acute and convalescent COVID-19 samples from the United States, Italy and Spain. Nucleic acid was either cDNA or gDNA, and it came from T cells, B-cell-depleted T cells, or PBMCs.

Authors' analysis steps: Estimation of nucleated cell counts relied on the amplification of reference gene primers. Some clones are missing from TCRdb's copy, which holds only in-frame ones; the method was immunoSEQ multiplex PCR. The D gene and trimming were derived from the DNA, and the V and J assignments and clone size from that table. The sample lists approximately 110,000 clones, about three quarters occurring once. Germline lookup yields CDR1 LNHDA and CDR2 SQIVND (reference sequence). V dropped 5 bases and J dropped 3 bases, with 17 bases sitting between them. The CDR3 spans 16 residues. The chain recombines TRBV19 with TRBJ1-5; D is possibly TRBD1 (6 bases). Sample: peripheral blood. This clonotype originated in a human donor with acute or convalescent COVID-19. The donor label of this sample is uncertain. The CDR3 coding sequence is TGTGCCAGTAGTTTAAGAACAGGGTGGATCAATCAGCCCCAGCATTTT. Translation: CASSLRTGWINQPQHF.